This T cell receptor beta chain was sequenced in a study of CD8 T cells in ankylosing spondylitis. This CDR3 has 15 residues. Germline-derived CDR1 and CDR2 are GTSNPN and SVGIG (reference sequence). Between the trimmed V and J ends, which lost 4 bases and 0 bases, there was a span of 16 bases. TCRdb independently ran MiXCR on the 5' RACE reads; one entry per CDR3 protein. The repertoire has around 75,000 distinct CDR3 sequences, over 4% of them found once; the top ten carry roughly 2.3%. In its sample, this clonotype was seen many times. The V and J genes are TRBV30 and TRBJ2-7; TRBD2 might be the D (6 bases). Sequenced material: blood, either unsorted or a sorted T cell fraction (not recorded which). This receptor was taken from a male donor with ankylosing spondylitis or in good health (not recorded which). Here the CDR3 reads CAWMGGPLFSYEQYF. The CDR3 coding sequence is TGTGCCTGGATGGGGGGACCCCTATTCTCCTACGAGCAGTACTTC.